These 32 T cell receptor beta chains originate from one sample sequenced in a study of blood T cells in healthy people across ages. A J-beta primer mix and a sample-barcoded 5' primer were used in a second PCR of about 6 to 12 cycles. TCRdb reprocessed the 5' RACE reads via MiXCR and lists one record per CDR3 protein. The table shows 450,000 to 700,000 distinct CDR3 sequences, with about 26% occurring only once. The sample comprised blood. These TCRs come from a woman in her sixties or seventies in good health.

V gene TRBV7-2 combines with J gene TRBJ1-4; perhaps TRBD1 as D (5 bases). This CDR3 has 13 amino acids. Germline CDR1 is SGHTA and CDR2 is FQGNSA. V gave up 5 bases and J gave up 8 bases, with 12 bases separating them. The CDR3 coding sequence is TGTGCCAGCAGCCGCAGGGTCGGGGAAAAACTGTTTTTT. This sequence encodes CASSRRVGEKLFF.

The chain combines TRBV4-1 with TRBJ2-3; 12 bases map to TRBD2. V shed 1 base, J shed 4 bases, and the junction held 6 bases outside the gene matches. Per the germline V gene, CDR1 is MGHRA and CDR2 is YSYEKL. There are 17 residues in the CDR3. CDR3 nucleotides: TGCGCCAGCAGCCAAGTGGCTAGCGGGGGGGCCCCAGATACGCAGTATTTT. Its protein is CASSQVASGGAPDTQYF.

Only a few counts were recorded for this clonotype. The chain recombines TRBV12-3 or TRBV12-4 with TRBJ1-5, with 9 bases identical to TRBD1. The ends lost 7 bases at V and 6 bases at J; junction bases unmatched: 16. CDR3 size: 17 residues. The CDR3 sequence: CASTSEFPDRGSQPQHF. The CDR3 DNA sequence: TGTGCCAGCACCTCGGAATTTCCGGACAGGGGATCTCAGCCCCAGCATTTT.

The chain uses TRBV10-3 and TRBJ2-1; D is unclear. V lost 4 bases and J lost 4, with 11 bases in between. CDR3 length: 14 residues. Germline lookup yields CDR1 ENHRY and CDR2 SYGVKD. CDR3: CAISGHLKYNEQFF. The CDR3 DNA sequence: TGTGCCATCAGTGGGCACCTAAAGTACAATGAGCAGTTCTTC.

This clonotype occurred a few times. The CDR3 bases are TGCGCCAGCAGCTTGACTACCGCGAACACCGGGGAGCTGTTTTTT. Its translation is CASSLTTANTGELFF. This sequence joins TRBV5-1 and TRBJ2-2; D not resolved. V shed 1 base and J shed 0 bases, with 7 bases lying between them. Germline V gene sequence: CDR1 SGHRS, CDR2 YFSETQ. The CDR3 runs 15 residues.

This clonotype came up a few times. The chain carries TRBV20-1 and TRBJ1-2, with a possible D match to TRBD1 (5 bases). The ends were cut back, 6 bases at V and 8 bases at J, with 19 bases in the middle. This CDR3 comprises 13 residues. Germline V gives CDR1 DFQATT, CDR2 SNEGSKA (reference sequence). The DNA for the CDR3 is TGCAGTGCCCTCGGGGCTGCATATGGGGGCTACACCTTC. Its translation: CSALGAAYGGYTF.

On this clonotype: Being one base from a much bigger clone, this may be a read error. The rearrangement links TRBV5-1 to TRBJ2-5, with a tentative D call TRBD1 (6 bases). This CDR3 has 14 amino acids. The germline CDR1 and CDR2 sequences are SGHRS and YFSETQ. The CDR3 DNA reads as TGCGCCAGCAGCTTCAGGGGAGAGGGAGAGACCCAGTGCTTC. It translates to CASSFRGEGETQCF.

The chain is built from TRBV6-6 and TRBJ1-2; TRBD1 agrees at 7 bases. Germline trimming cut 6 bases from V and 4 bases from J; bases unmatched to any gene: 8. The CDR3 is 14 amino acids. Germline V gene data show CDR1 as MNHNY and CDR2 as SVGAGI (reference sequence). The CDR3 DNA reads TGTGCCAGCAGCGGGACAGCGAAATCCTATGGCTACACCTTC. This translates into CASSGTAKSYGYTF.

The V and J genes are TRBV28 and TRBJ2-5, with 7 bases that match TRBD1. CDR1 is MDHEN, CDR2 SYDVKM, per germline. Germline trimming cut 6 bases from V and 1 base from J; bases unmatched to any gene: 8. CDR3 length: 15 amino acids. As DNA, the CDR3 is TGTGCCAGCAGCAGGGCCAGGACAGGCCAAGAGACCCAGTACTTC. Translation gives CASSRARTGQETQYF.

This chain uses TRBV4-2 with TRBJ2-5, with D unresolved. Deletions cut 3 bases from V and 4 bases from J, with 12 bases between. Germline V gene lookup returns CDR1 LGHNA and CDR2 YNFKEQ. The CDR3 contains 14 residues. The CDR3 spells CASSHYRSGETQYF. The CDR3 DNA is TGTGCCAGCAGCCATTACAGATCGGGAGAGACCCAGTACTTC.

A few counts support this clonotype. The chain couples TRBV6-5 to TRBJ2-1; TRBD2 agrees at 7 bases. V shed 6 bases and J 7 bases; nucleotides not matched to a gene: 12. The CDR3 sequence is 15 residues long. CDR1 and CDR2 from the germline V gene are MNHEY and SVGAGI. This CDR3 is CASRVTGLPWNEQFF. Written as DNA, the CDR3 is TGTGCCAGCAGGGTAACGGGACTACCCTGGAATGAGCAGTTCTTC.

The DNA for the CDR3 is TGTGCCAGCAGTCGAGGGAAACTAGCGGGGGCCTCTTATCCCCTCTACAATGAGCAGTTCTTC. Its translation is CASSRGKLAGASYPLYNEQFF. The V call is TRBV7-8, the J call TRBJ2-1; 11 positions match TRBD2. V lost 6 bases and J lost 3; bases outside the gene matches: 22. The CDR3 length is 21 residues. CDR1 and CDR2 (germline): SGHVS, FQNEAQ.

The V call is TRBV20-1, the J call TRBJ2-3; 7 bases fit TRBD1. Germline values: CDR1 DFQATT, CDR2 SNEGSKA (reference sequence). This CDR3 region has 14 residues. V was clipped by 6 bases and J by 7 bases; unmatched bases: 13. The chain's CDR3 is CSAPDRESSNTQYF. The CDR3 nucleotides read TGCAGTGCACCAGACAGGGAAAGTTCGAATACGCAGTATTTT.

This clonotype was detected only a few times. The chain has TRBV7-9 and TRBJ2-1; D remains unclear. Looked up from germline, CDR1 is SEHNR and CDR2 is FQNEAQ (reference sequence). V was shortened by 1 base and J by 7 bases, with 14 bases between the two germline ends. The length of the CDR3 is 15 residues. The CDR3 bases are TGTGCCAGCAGCTTAGATGCTAGTTCTGGTAATGAGCAGTTCTTC. It codes for CASSLDASSGNEQFF.

This clonotype has a handful of counts. V and J are TRBV7-2 and TRBJ1-2; 7 bases line up with TRBD1. In germline, CDR1 is SGHTA, CDR2 FQGNSA. Trimming cost V 7 bases and J 4 bases; bases outside gene matches: 12. The CDR3 spans 15 residues. CDR3 amino acids: CASTKSGTDTYGYTF. CDR3 coding DNA: TGTGCCAGCACTAAATCCGGGACAGATACCTATGGCTACACCTTC.

This clonotype was seen a handful of times. The V gene is TRBV20-1, the J gene TRBJ1-2; 9 nucleotides agree with TRBD1. The germline CDR1 and CDR2 sequences are DFQATT and SNEGSKA (reference sequence). Trimming cost V 5 bases and J 1 base; bases outside gene matches: 8. This CDR3 is built from 15 residues. The CDR3 sequence: CSAPGPTGGNYGYTF. CDR3 in DNA: TGCAGTGCTCCCGGCCCGACAGGGGGTAACTATGGCTACACCTTC.

This clonotype was picked up many times. The chain employs TRBV19 and TRBJ1-1; D remains ambiguous. CDR1 is LNHDA and CDR2 is SQIVND in the germline V gene (reference sequence). Deletions cut 3 bases from V and 10 bases from J, with 18 bases between. The CDR3 is made up of 14 amino acids. The CDR3 loop is CASSISGGFGRAFF. DNA for the CDR3: TGTGCCAGTAGTATCAGCGGTGGTTTTGGGCGAGCTTTCTTT.

This clonotype appeared a few times. CDR3 DNA sequence: TGCGCCAGCAGCCTGGACAGGGAAACGACCTATGGCTACACCTTC. Translation: CASSLDRETTYGYTF. J is TRBJ1-2 and V is TRBV5-1; TRBD1 matches at 8 bases. The J segment lost 4 bases and the V segment lost 4 bases, leaving 9 bases of the junction unmatched. CDR3 length: 15 amino acids. Germline loops: CDR1 SGHRS, CDR2 YFSETQ.

This clonotype was counted a few times. The genes are TRBV20-1 and TRBJ1-4, with TRBD1 as a possible D gene (5 bases). Germline CDR1 and CDR2: DFQATT and SNEGSKA (reference sequence). The V end was cut by 5 bases, the J end by 6 bases, with 16 bases between. This CDR3 is 14 amino acids long. Written as DNA, the CDR3 is TGCAGTGCTCTATCCCTCCGGGGGGATGAAAAACTGTTTTTT. It specifies CSALSLRGDEKLFF.

This chain uses TRBV6-1 with TRBJ2-2, with a tentative D call TRBD2 (5 bases). Germline V lookup: CDR1 MNHNS, CDR2 SASEGT. This CDR3 has 16 amino acids. Trimming left V 5 bases short and J 0 bases short, with 13 bases between. This CDR3 reads CASSRLPEANTGELFF. CDR3 sequence (DNA): TGTGCCAGCAGTCGCCTCCCGGAGGCGAACACCGGGGAGCTGTTTTTT.

This clonotype was seen more than once but under ten times. At one of its ends the junction is not consistent with the germline gene, which may arise from a read error. CDR3 nucleotide sequence: TGCGCCAGCAGCCAGGGAATAGCCAAAAACATTCGGTACTTC. Translating gives CASSQGIAKNIRYF. V is TRBV4-1 and J is TRBJ2-4; D ambiguous. Germline V gene sequence: CDR1 MGHRA, CDR2 YSYEKL. The CDR3 loop spans 14 amino acids.

The chain links TRBV5-4 to TRBJ2-1; 8 bases line up with TRBD2. The V gene end was trimmed by 1 base and the J gene end by 5 bases; junction bases not matched to a gene: 5. From germline, CDR1 is SGHNT and CDR2 YYREEE (reference sequence). CDR3 length equals 15 residues. The CDR3 region is CASSLLSGVHNEQFF. The CDR3 region has the DNA TGTGCCAGCAGCTTGCTTAGCGGGGTCCACAATGAGCAGTTCTTC.

This clonotype was recorded a few times. This sequence joins TRBV12-3 or TRBV12-4 and TRBJ2-1; 11 nucleotides agree with TRBD2. J gave up 10 bases and V 5 bases, and 10 bases lay outside the gene matches. The CDR3 runs 15 residues. The DNA of the CDR3 is TGTGCCAGCAGTCACCTTAGCGGGGGGGCCGGGGAGCAGTTCTTC. The encoded protein is CASSHLSGGAGEQFF.

The V call is TRBV29-1, the J call TRBJ1-2, with D perhaps matching TRBD1 (6 bases). Trimming took off 7 bases at V and 1 base at J, with 10 bases between the two ends. This CDR3 is built from 12 residues. Germline V lookup: CDR1 SQVTM, CDR2 ANQGSEA. The CDR3 region has the DNA TGCAGCGCGACAGGAATTAACTATGGCTACACCTTC. This gives the protein CSATGINYGYTF.

V and J are TRBV21-1 and TRBJ1-1; the table's D call of TRBD1 was not tested on the DNA. TRBV21-1 is classified as a pseudogene. The CDR3 covers 13 residues. In nucleotides, the CDR3 is TGTGAGGAAAGGACACGAAAAAGCACTGAAGCTTTCTTT. Its protein is CEERTRKSTEAFF.

The chain has TRBV20-1 and TRBJ1-2; D is unclear. Trimming took 5 bases from V and 0 from J, leaving 13 bases between them. There are 14 residues in the CDR3. Germline CDR1 is DFQATT and CDR2 is SNEGSKA (reference sequence). The CDR3 protein is CSAFSSVANYGYTF. The CDR3, as DNA: TGCAGTGCTTTCTCCTCAGTAGCTAACTATGGCTACACCTTC.

Points on this clonotype: A much larger clonotype is one base distant, so this may be a read error. The J gene is TRBJ1-2, the V gene TRBV4-3; no firm D call. This CDR3 contains 13 residues. V was cut by 4 bases and J by 4 bases, with 10 bases left in between. Germline values: CDR1 LGHNA, CDR2 YSLEER. In DNA form, the CDR3 reads TGCGCCAGCAGCCGAGAGGGCAGCTATGGCTACACCTTC. Translation gives CASSREGSYGYTF.

V is TRBV3-1 and J is TRBJ2-3, with 7 bases matching TRBD1. Germline CDR1 reads LGHDT; CDR2 reads YNNKEL (reference sequence). V trimming: 1 base; J trimming: 3 bases; junction bases outside the gene matches: 4. The CDR3 is made up of 15 amino acids. This CDR3 is CASSQVRGRTDTQYF. The CDR3 nucleotides are TGTGCCAGCAGCCAAGTAAGGGGGCGGACAGATACGCAGTATTTT.

This clonotype came up a few times. The chain has TRBV4-3 and TRBJ2-1; either TRBD1 or TRBD2 may supply D (5 bases each). V was trimmed by 1 base and J by 9 bases, leaving 16 bases between them. The CDR3 totals 15 residues. Germline lookup yields CDR1 LGHNA and CDR2 YSLEER. CDR3 loop: CASSQGVGVGTEQFF. In DNA, the CDR3 is TGCGCCAGCAGCCAAGGGGTTGGGGTTGGGACTGAGCAGTTCTTC.

This chain links TRBV30 with TRBJ1-3, with D perhaps TRBD1 (5 bases). Between the trimmed V and J ends, which lost 4 bases and 3 bases, there was a span of 10 bases. Per the germline V gene, CDR1 is GTSNPN and CDR2 is SVGIG (reference sequence). The CDR3 contains 13 residues. CDR3 DNA: TGTGCCTGGAAATGGACAAGTGGAAACACCATATATTTT. It codes for CAWKWTSGNTIYF.

This clonotype has a handful of counts. This chain connects TRBV6-2 or TRBV6-3 to TRBJ1-2; D uncertain. The CDR3 runs 13 residues. Germline lookup yields CDR1 MNHEY and CDR2 SVGEGT. V lost 0 bases to trimming and J lost 2 bases, with 4 bases between them. The CDR3 nucleotides read TGTGCCAGCAGTTACTCAGAGAACTATGGCTACACCTTC. Translating gives CASSYSENYGYTF.

The rearrangement links TRBV7-9 to TRBJ2-7; TRBD1 matches 9 bases. CDR3 length: 14 residues. After removal of 5 bases from V and 5 bases from J, the junction contained 7 bases not matched to a gene. CDR1 is SEHNR and CDR2 is FQNEAQ in the germline V gene (reference sequence). CDR3 coding DNA: TGTGCCAGCAGCCTGGGGACAGGGTCCAACGAGCAGTACTTC. Protein product: CASSLGTGSNEQYF. The full variable domain, with the rest looked up from reference TRBV7-9 and TRBJ2-7, is DTGVSQNPRHKITKRGQNVTFRCDPISEHNRLYWYRQTLGQGPEFLTYFQNEAQLEKSRLLSDRFSAERPKGSFSTLEIQRTEQGDSAMYLCASSLGTGSNEQYFGPGTRLTVT.